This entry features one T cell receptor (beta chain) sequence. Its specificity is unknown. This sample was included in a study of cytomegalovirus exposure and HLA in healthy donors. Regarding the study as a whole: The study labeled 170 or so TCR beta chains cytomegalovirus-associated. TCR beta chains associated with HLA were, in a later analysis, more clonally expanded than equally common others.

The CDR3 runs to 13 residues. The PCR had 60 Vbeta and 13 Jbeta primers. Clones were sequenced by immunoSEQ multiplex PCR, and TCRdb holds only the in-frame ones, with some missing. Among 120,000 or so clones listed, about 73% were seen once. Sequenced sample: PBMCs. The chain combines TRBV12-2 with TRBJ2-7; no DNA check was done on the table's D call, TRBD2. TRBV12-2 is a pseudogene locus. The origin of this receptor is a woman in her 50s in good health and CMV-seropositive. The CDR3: CASRLEADGKQYF. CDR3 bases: TGTGCAAGTCGCCTAGAAGCGGACGGGAAGCAGTACTTC.